One sample yielded the 5 T cell receptor beta chains listed below, sequenced in a study of control samples from healthy donors and cancer patients (dated by TCRdb to the early 2020s). The library relied on the immunoSEQ multiplex PCR assay. TCRdb mirrors the immuneACCESS table, restricted to in-frame sequences. Some clones are absent from its copies; in checked studies, under half trace to an unresolved V gene, and the reason for the others is unknown. This sample comprises about 130,000 clones, roughly 94% of them detected only once. Approximately 14% of the sample rests with the top ten. Sequenced: PBMCs. Receptor source: a man aged 60 to 69 with colorectal cancer.

This rearrangement joins TRBV6-5 to TRBJ1-1, with D possibly matching TRBD1 (5 bases). V lost 4 bases and J 1 base, leaving 10 bases between the germline ends. The CDR3 sequence is 14 residues long. Germline V gives CDR1 MNHEY, CDR2 SVGAGI. The CDR3 spells CASSLGRQNTEAFF. CDR3 coding DNA: TGTGCCAGCAGTTTGGGACGCCAGAACACTGAAGCTTTCTTT.

The rearrangement links TRBV7-2 to TRBJ1-2, with 7 bases identical to TRBD1. J lost 4 bases, V lost 6 bases, and 11 bases had no gene match. CDR1 and CDR2 (germline): SGHTA, FQGNSA. The CDR3 is 15 residues long. The CDR3 coding sequence is TGTGCCAGCAGTTCAGCAGGGGGTTTGAGCTATGGCTACACCTTC. Translation: CASSSAGGLSYGYTF.

The genes are TRBV19 and TRBJ1-3, with D uncertain. The CDR3 is made up of 13 amino acids. V was cut by 10 bases and J by 4 bases, with 14 bases left in between. Germline V CDR1 and CDR2: LNHDA, SQIVND (reference sequence). The CDR3 reads CATIPWSGNTIYF. The CDR3 DNA follows: TGTGCCACCATTCCGTGGTCCGGAAACACCATATATTTT.

The chain links TRBV5-1 to TRBJ2-1; D remains ambiguous. Germline CDR1 and CDR2: SGHRS and YFSETQ. Trimming left V 0 bases short and J 8 bases short, with 15 bases between. The CDR3 covers 15 residues. The CDR3 spells CASSLALMPGDEQFF. The CDR3 bases are TGCGCCAGCAGCTTGGCTTTAATGCCTGGCGATGAGCAGTTCTTC.

The chain joins TRBV19 to TRBJ1-2; TRBD1 agrees at 7 bases. CDR1 and CDR2 from the germline V gene are LNHDA and SQIVND (reference sequence). V gave up 4 bases and J gave up 2 bases; unmatched junction bases: 1. The CDR3 runs to 13 residues. CDR3 residues: CASSRGQNYGYTF. The CDR3 DNA reads as TGTGCCAGTAGTAGGGGACAGAACTATGGCTACACCTTC.